This TCR beta chain was retrieved from a study of glioma-infiltrating T cells after dendritic cell vaccination. At the level of the study: Dendritic cell vaccination trial patients had either newly diagnosed or recurrent glioblastoma.

CDR1 is ENHRY and CDR2 is SYGVKD in the germline V gene. V dropped 1 base and J dropped 8; count of bases not matched to a gene: 3. This CDR3 region has 14 residues. Only in-frame clones appear in the TCRdb table, and some are missing; sequencing was by immunoSEQ multiplex PCR. The repertoire holds 75,000 to 100,000 clones, with about 80% as singletons. The chain recombines TRBV10-3 with TRBJ2-1, with 9 bases matching TRBD1. This clonotype originated in a human donor with glioblastoma. The sample here was blood, taken before dendritic cell vaccination. The CDR3 DNA sequence: TGTGCCATCAGTGAGTTGGGACAGGGAGATGAGCAGTTCTTC. Amino acid sequence: CAISELGQGDEQFF.